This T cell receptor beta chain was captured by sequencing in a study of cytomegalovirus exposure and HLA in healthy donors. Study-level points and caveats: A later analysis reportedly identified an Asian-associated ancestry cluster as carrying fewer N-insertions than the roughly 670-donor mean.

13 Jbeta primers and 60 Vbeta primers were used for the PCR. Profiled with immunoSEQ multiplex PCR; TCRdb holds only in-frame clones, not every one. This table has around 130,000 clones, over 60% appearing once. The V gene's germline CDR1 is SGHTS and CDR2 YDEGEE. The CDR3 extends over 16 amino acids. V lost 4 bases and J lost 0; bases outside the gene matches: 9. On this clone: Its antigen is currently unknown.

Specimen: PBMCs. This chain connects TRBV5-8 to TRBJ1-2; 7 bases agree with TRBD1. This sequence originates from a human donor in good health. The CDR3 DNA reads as TGTGCCAGCAGCCCTGCACAGGGGCCGACTAACTATGGCTACACCTTC. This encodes CASSPAQGPTNYGYTF.